This entry is about one TCR beta chain. The antigen is undetermined. Other nucleotide sequences from this sample produce the same CDR3. Germline lookup yields CDR1 MNHEY and CDR2 SVGEGT. This CDR3 has 14 residues. The V gene lost 2 bases and the J gene lost 3 bases, with 10 bases spanning the gap. The data originate from a study of T cell responses to AZD1222 COVID-19 vaccine. Study findings and constraints: Vaccine-associated CD4 TCRs ranged over spike, dominating at 160-218 and 743-854.

Profiling relied on immunoSEQ multiplex PCR, and the TCRdb table lists in-frame clones only, not all of them. This sample has around 150,000 clones, with approximately 84% found just once. Material: peripheral blood, obtained on day 0 of AZD1222 vaccination. The TCR was taken from an adult in good health. This chain uses TRBV6-2 or TRBV6-3 with TRBJ1-2; D is undetermined. The CDR3 bases are TGTGCCAGCAGTTACCCCGGAAGGTACTATGGCTACACCTTC. The encoded protein is CASSYPGRYYGYTF.